These T cell receptor beta chains were read from a single sample in a study of blood T cell repertoires in COVID-19. Clones were sequenced by immunoSEQ multiplex PCR, and TCRdb holds only the in-frame ones, with some missing. The sample lists roughly 70,000 clones; roughly 84% were seen once. Input material: peripheral blood. All receptors derive from a woman aged 55-70 years with acute or convalescent COVID-19. CDR3s include the opening cysteine and the closing phenylalanine or tryptophan. A D gene is named only where the DNA matches it firmly. Clone sizes are given selectively: once, few, many, or a class where the clone is expanded.

.	TRBV10-3	TRBJ2-3	.	CAIRGGPSTDTQYF	TGTGCCATCAGGGGGGGGCCGAGCACAGATACGCAGTATTTT
TRBD1	TRBV19	TRBJ1-6	.	CASRDRVPSPLHF	TGTGCCAGTAGGGACAGGGTTCCTTCACCCCTCCACTTT
TRBD1	TRBV7-9	TRBJ2-3	.	CAPSGTGDTDTQYF	TGTGCCCCCTCCGGGACAGGGGACACAGATACGCAGTATTTT
.	TRBV6-5	TRBJ2-3	.	CASSYRSSPPDTQYF	TGTGCCAGCAGTTACCGGAGTAGCCCCCCAGATACGCAGTATTTT
TRBD2	TRBV24-1	TRBJ2-1	.	CAPRGTSKFF	TGTGCCCCCAGGGGGACTAGCAAGTTCTTC
.	TRBV4-2	TRBJ1-4	.	CASSQEGRAGLYGEKLFF	TGTGCCAGCAGCCAAGAAGGGAGGGCAGGCCTCTATGGGGAAAAACTGTTTTTT
TRBD2	TRBV3-1/TRBV3-2	TRBJ2-5	.	CASSQVAGGQETQYF	TGTGCCAGCAGCCAAGTAGCGGGGGGCCAAGAGACCCAGTACTTC
TRBD1	TRBV6-6	TRBJ2-6	.	CASSYETGISSTGANVLTF	TGTGCCAGCAGCTACGAGACAGGGATCTCTTCTACTGGGGCCAACGTCCTGACTTTC
TRBD1	TRBV11-1	TRBJ1-1	.	CASSPGQGQGEAFF	TGTGCCAGCAGCCCCGGACAGGGTCAGGGTGAAGCTTTCTTT
.	TRBV5-6	TRBJ2-7	.	CASSLGELRLSSYEQYF	TGTGCCAGCAGCTTGGGGGAGTTACGTTTAAGCTCCTACGAGCAGTACTTC
.	TRBV19	TRBJ1-1	.	CASRKPTTEAFF	TGTGCCAGTCGAAAGCCAACTACTGAAGCTTTCTTT
TRBD2	TRBV4-1	TRBJ2-1	.	CASSTRTSGNEQFF	TGCGCCAGCAGCACCCGGACTAGCGGGAATGAGCAGTTCTTC
TRBD1	TRBV6-5	TRBJ2-4	.	CASRDRVDIQYF	TGTGCCAGCAGGGACAGGGTCGACATTCAGTACTTC
TRBD1	TRBV30	TRBJ1-1	.	CAWSKMDRSNTEAFF	TGTGCCTGGAGTAAAATGGACAGGAGCAACACTGAAGCTTTCTTT
TRBD2	TRBV7-3	TRBJ2-3	.	CASSPLAGGRDTQYF	TGTGCCAGCAGCCCTCTAGCGGGGGGCCGTGATACGCAGTATTTT
.	TRBV6-4	TRBJ1-1	.	CASRAFQGAPEAFF	TGTGCCAGCAGAGCCTTCCAGGGTGCCCCTGAAGCTTTCTTT
TRBD1	TRBV4-1	TRBJ1-2	few	CASRGTGGASGYTF	TGCGCCAGCAGGGGGACAGGGGGCGCTTCTGGCTACACCTTC
.	TRBV11-2	TRBJ2-7	once	CASSLAHRVYEQYF	TGTGCCAGCAGCTTAGCCCACAGGGTATACGAGCAGTACTTC
.	TRBV2	TRBJ1-1	.	CASGQYTEAFF	TGTGCCAGCGGGCAGTACACTGAAGCTTTCTTT
.	TRBV3-1/TRBV3-2	TRBJ1-1	.	CASSHGREAFF	TGTGCCAGCAGCCACGGGAGAGAAGCTTTCTTT
TRBD1	TRBV6-1	TRBJ2-3	.	CASSGGGPASSTDTQYF	TGTGCCAGCAGTGGAGGGGGCCCAGCTTCTAGCACAGATACGCAGTATTTT
.	TRBV6-5	TRBJ1-2	.	CASSRVVDYGYTF	TGTGCCAGCAGTCGGGTGGTGGACTATGGCTACACCTTC
.	TRBV7-3	TRBJ2-2	.	CASSSMEVETGELFF	TGTGCCAGCAGCTCGATGGAGGTCGAGACCGGGGAGCTGTTTTTT
TRBD1	TRBV6-5	TRBJ1-2	.	CASRDRAPSGSGYTF	TGTGCCAGCCGGGACAGGGCCCCAAGCGGGTCTGGCTACACCTTC
TRBD1	TRBV3-1/TRBV3-2	TRBJ1-2	.	CASSPYQGAGGYTF	TGTGCCAGCAGCCCTTACCAGGGGGCTGGAGGCTACACCTTC
.	TRBV3-1/TRBV3-2	TRBJ1-1	.	CASSQVQGRDGGFF	TGTGCCAGCAGCCAAGTTCAGGGGCGCGATGGCGGATTCTTT
TRBD1	TRBV24-1	TRBJ2-2	.	CATRDRTNTGELFF	TGTGCCACCAGGGACAGGACGAACACCGGGGAGCTGTTTTTT
.	TRBV6-6	TRBJ2-7	few	CASSQPGHLSYEQYF	TGTGCCAGCAGCCAGCCGGGACACCTTTCCTACGAGCAGTACTTC
.	TRBV27	TRBJ1-1	.	CASSKGRRGGGTEAFF	TGTGCCAGCAGTAAAGGGAGGAGGGGTGGTGGCACTGAAGCTTTCTTT
TRBD1	TRBV6-4	TRBJ1-2	.	CASSETGQGARYGYTF	TGTGCCAGCAGTGAAACGGGACAGGGGGCTCGGTATGGCTACACCTTC
.	TRBV7-3	TRBJ1-1	.	CASSLSKNTEAFF	TGTGCCAGCAGCTTGAGCAAGAACACTGAAGCTTTCTTT
TRBD1	TRBV5-1	TRBJ1-4	.	CASSWGTGRNEKLFF	TGCGCCAGCAGCTGGGGGACAGGGCGGAATGAAAAACTGTTTTTT
TRBD1	TRBV2	TRBJ1-4	.	CASSAWDSSNEKLFF	TGTGCCAGCAGTGCCTGGGACAGCTCTAATGAAAAACTGTTTTTT
TRBD1	TRBV9	TRBJ1-1	.	CASSADRGNTEAFF	TGTGCCAGCAGCGCCGACAGGGGGAACACTGAAGCTTTCTTT
TRBD2	TRBV24-1	TRBJ2-1	few	CATSSSGGSNNEQFF	TGTGCCACTTCGAGTAGCGGGGGTTCGAACAATGAGCAGTTCTTC
.	TRBV9	TRBJ2-1	.	CASSVDPRGKNNEQFF	TGTGCCAGCAGCGTAGATCCGCGGGGAAAGAACAATGAGCAGTTCTTC
.	TRBV18	TRBJ2-2	.	CASGGQNTGELFF	TGTGCCAGCGGGGGCCAGAACACCGGGGAGCTGTTTTTT
TRBD1	TRBV27	TRBJ1-6	few	CASRQGAYSPLHF	TGTGCCAGCCGACAGGGGGCCTATTCACCCCTCCACTTT
TRBD2	TRBV4-1	TRBJ2-3	once	CASSQDPNGLAGGTDTQYF	TGCGCCAGCAGCCAAGATCCGAACGGACTAGCGGGGGGCACAGATACGCAGTATTTT
.	TRBV5-1	TRBJ1-1	.	CASSFGSSHMNTEAFF	TGCGCCAGCAGTTTCGGGTCGTCCCACATGAACACTGAAGCTTTCTTT
.	TRBV29-1	TRBJ1-1	.	CSVVRGWVGNTEAFF	TGCAGCGTTGTCCGCGGATGGGTGGGGAACACTGAAGCTTTCTTT
.	TRBV2	TRBJ1-1	.	CASRDRLNTEAFF	TGTGCCAGCAGGGACAGATTGAACACTGAAGCTTTCTTT
TRBD1	TRBV7-9	TRBJ2-1	.	CASSPGQSYNEQFF	TGTGCCAGCAGCCCGGGACAGAGTTACAATGAGCAGTTCTTC
.	TRBV7-6	TRBJ1-4	.	CASSRMTGPGSEKLFF	TGTGCCAGCAGCCGGATGACAGGACCCGGATCCGAAAAACTGTTTTTT
TRBD1	TRBV10-3	TRBJ1-2	.	CAISAQTGGAYGYTF	TGTGCCATCAGTGCCCAGACAGGGGGCGCCTATGGCTACACCTTC
.	TRBV27	TRBJ2-6	once	CASSLGASGANVLTF	TGTGCCAGCAGTTTAGGGGCTTCAGGGGCCAACGTCCTGACTTTC
.	TRBV10-1	TRBJ2-2	.	CASSDWGEARTGELFF	TGCGCCAGCAGTGATTGGGGCGAGGCGAGAACCGGGGAGCTGTTTTTT
TRBD1	TRBV6-5	TRBJ1-1	.	CASSLTGVGTEAFF	TGTGCCAGCAGCCTGACAGGGGTAGGGACTGAAGCTTTCTTT
TRBD1	TRBV6-5	TRBJ1-1	.	CASSNQQGDTEAFF	TGTGCCAGCAGCAATCAACAGGGGGACACTGAAGCTTTCTTT